The present T cell receptor (beta chain) was sequenced within a study of early T cells in non-severe SARS-CoV-2 infection (dated by TCRdb to the early 2020s). The study in broad terms: Because TCR sequencing relied on bulk RNA taken from unsorted whole blood, pairing of alpha and beta chains was not possible. The research as a whole found: VDJdb matching was skewed toward anti-spike CD8 responses, so virus-specific expansions were likely underestimated and private and CD4 specificities were missed.

Libraries were made using 5' RACE. The sequencing machine was a NextSeq 500. The TCR library protocol attached unique molecular identifiers to individual cDNA molecules to correct for sequencing error and PCR bias. Both TCR alpha and beta chains were sequenced, and tight co-correlation was observed between alpha and beta sequence abundances in each sample. As for the original processing: Decombinator V4 was used to annotate TCR sequences for V gene, J gene and CDR3. TCRs were defined as expanded if a significant change between any two time points was detected under a Poisson model with p below 0.0001. TCR abundances were normalised to the total number of TCRs sequenced per sample and expressed as counts per million. MAIT TCRs were defined by TRAV1-2 paired with TRAJ12, TRAJ20 or TRAJ33, and iNKT TCRs by TRAV10 paired with TRAJ18. A search of VDJdb, accessed on 1 November 2021, was run for TCRs annotated to CMV, EBV and SARS-CoV-2, with TCRs annotated for multiple antigens excluded. The public reads were run again by TCRdb, first through fastp at Q25 and then through MiXCR, and only productive beta chains were kept. When rows share a CDR3 protein, they turn into one entry using the most common DNA and genes. TCRdb's processing, not the study's, gives the V and J calls here. For this sample there are tens of thousands of distinct CDR3 sequences; roughly 4.8% appear just once. Around 16% of the sample lies in the top ten.

Ten or more counts support this clonotype. The clone's antigen remains unknown. The junction departs from the called germline gene at one end, perhaps through a read error. The CDR3 numbers 15 residues from cysteine through phenylalanine. Only the CDR3 DNA is retained, 45 bases long and in frame from the first base. The CDR1 and CDR2 encoded by the germline V gene are SGHTA and FQGNSA. Set within a cohort of healthcare workers in London, UK, this nested case-control study involved weekly PCR testing of nasopharyngeal swabs along with blood sampling. Healthcare workers were recruited between 23 and 31 March 2020, during the week of the UK lockdown, and were followed weekly for up to roughly 15 weeks.

The TCR was taken from an adult who was a healthcare worker with PCR-confirmed SARS-CoV-2 infection or an uninfected control (not recorded which). The rearranged segments are TRBV7-2 and TRBJ2-3, with no confident D gene call. Input material: whole blood. Here is the DNA: TGTGTCAGCAGCTTAGCCTGGGATCGCACAGATACGCAGTATTTT. This gives the protein CVSSLAWDRTDTQYF.